This T cell receptor beta chain is from a study of blood T cells in healthy people across ages. Trimming removed 1 base from V and 0 bases from J; junction bases left unmatched: 9. Germline CDR1 ENHRY, CDR2 SYGVKD. This CDR3 region has 18 residues. A J-beta primer mix and a sample-barcoded 5' primer were used in a second PCR of about 6 to 12 cycles. TCRdb ran MiXCR on the 5' RACE reads and lists one entry per CDR3 protein. The table shows 600,000 to 650,000 distinct CDR3 sequences, with 58% occurring only once. The chain carries TRBV10-3 and TRBJ1-2, with 9 positions matching TRBD1. The sequence derives from a man between 60 and 75 years old in good health. Sequencing was performed on blood. The CDR3: CAISEWGPGQGANYGYTF. DNA of the CDR3: TGTGCCATCAGTGAGTGGGGTCCGGGACAGGGAGCTAACTATGGCTACACCTTC.